A few counts support the clone carrying this T cell receptor (beta chain). Germline is not matched at one junction end, which may reflect a read error. Other nucleotide sequences from this sample produce the same CDR3. Here immunoSEQ multiplex PCR was the method, and the copy in TCRdb shows in-frame clones only, minus some. The sample lists over a thousand clones; roughly 10% were seen once. The CDR3 is 15 residues long. In germline, CDR1 is MNHNY, CDR2 SVGAGI (reference sequence). This sample is drawn from a study of tumour-infiltrating T cells in Burkitt lymphoma. This sequence joins TRBV6-6 and TRBJ1-1, with a possible D match to TRBD1 (5 bases). The receptor's source is a human donor with Burkitt lymphoma. The sample taken for sequencing was tumor tissue. Here the CDR3 reads CASRYLGGLNTEAFF. The DNA for the CDR3 is TGTGCCAGCAGGTACCTTGGGGGATTGAACACTGAAGCCTTCTTT.